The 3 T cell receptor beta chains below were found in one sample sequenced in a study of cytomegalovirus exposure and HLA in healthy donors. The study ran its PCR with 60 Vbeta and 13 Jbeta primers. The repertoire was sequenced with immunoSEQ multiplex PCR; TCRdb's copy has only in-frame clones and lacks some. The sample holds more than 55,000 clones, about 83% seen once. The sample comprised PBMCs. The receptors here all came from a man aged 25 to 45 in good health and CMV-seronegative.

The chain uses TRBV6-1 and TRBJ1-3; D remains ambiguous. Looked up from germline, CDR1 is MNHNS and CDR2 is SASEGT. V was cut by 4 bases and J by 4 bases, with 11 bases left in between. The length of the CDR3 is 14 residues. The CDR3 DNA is TGTGCCAGCAGTGCGCTGGCCCTGGGAAACACCATATATTTT. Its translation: CASSALALGNTIYF.

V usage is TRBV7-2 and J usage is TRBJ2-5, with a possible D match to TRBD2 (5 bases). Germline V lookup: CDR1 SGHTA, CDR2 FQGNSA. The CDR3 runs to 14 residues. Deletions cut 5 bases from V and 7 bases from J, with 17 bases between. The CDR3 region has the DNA TGTGCCAGCAGCCCGAGGAGGCTCGAAGGGACCCAGTACTTC. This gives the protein CASSPRRLEGTQYF.

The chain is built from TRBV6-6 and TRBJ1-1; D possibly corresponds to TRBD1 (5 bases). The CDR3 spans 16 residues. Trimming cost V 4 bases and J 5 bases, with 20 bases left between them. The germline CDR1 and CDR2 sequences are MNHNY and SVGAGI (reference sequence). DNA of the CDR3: TGTGCCAGCAGTTCACGGGGTTCTGTTGGGGGGACTGAAGCTTTCTTT. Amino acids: CASSSRGSVGGTEAFF.